The clone carrying this T cell receptor beta chain occurred many times. The antigen is not known. The entry originates in a study of CD8+CD57+ T cells in acquired aplastic anemia. General study points: Found in both controls and patients were approximately 29 CD8+ CDR3 sequences.

Researchers used genomic DNA as the template to profile TCR beta VDJ and CDR3. TCRdb fed the reads into MiXCR, producing one record per CDR3 protein. Found here are approximately 150,000 distinct CDR3 sequences, about 64% of them singletons; the top ten hold 35% to 60%. V gave up 2 bases and J gave up 7 bases; unmatched junction bases: 9. The CDR3 contains 16 residues. Looked up from germline, CDR1 is SGHKS and CDR2 is YYEKEE (reference sequence). Patients sequenced had flow cytometry evidence of CD8+CD57+ cell expansion. The chain is built from TRBV5-5 and TRBJ1-6; 7 nucleotides line up with TRBD1. The TCR comes from a human donor with aplastic anemia. Sequenced sample: sorted CD4+, CD8+, or CD8+CD57+ T cells (not recorded which) from PBMCs. CDR3 in DNA: TGTGCCAGCAGCTTTCCGGGACAGCCGTCAAATTCACCCCTCCACTTT. It encodes CASSFPGQPSNSPLHF.